Detailed here is one T cell receptor (beta chain). Antigen: not known. This entry is derived from a study of shared clonotypes between healthy human individuals. Study information: Contributing individuals were two females and a few males aged 18 to 49. There were three CD4 naive, three CD4 memory, two CD8 naive and one CD8 memory plates per donor.

Sequencing was performed with immunoSEQ multiplex PCR; in TCRdb, only in-frame clones are kept and a portion is missing. The sample has around 2,000,000 clones, less than 95% seen once. Positive CCR7 selection of CD45RO-negative cells yielded the naive CD8 cells, and terminally differentiated effector memory CD45RA+ cells were excluded. Germline CDR1 reads SEHNR; CDR2 reads FQNEAQ (reference sequence). This CDR3 spans 13 amino acids. Trimming took 6 bases from V and 0 from J, leaving 9 bases between them. The study's findings and limits: Sharing across a few donors was seen in 4% to 5.5% of naive CD4 clonotypes. Clonotype sharing across donors was expected to vary with sequencing depth.

This rearrangement joins TRBV7-9 to TRBJ2-7; D is uncertain. Sequenced sample: naive CD8+ T cells sorted from blood. This clonotype was obtained from a man younger than 35 in good health. This CDR3 is CASSGSSSYEQYF. In DNA, the CDR3 is TGTGCCAGCAGTGGTTCGAGCTCCTACGAGCAGTACTTC. Together with reference TRBV7-9 and TRBJ2-7, the CDR3 gives the full variable domain: DTGVSQNPRHKITKRGQNVTFRCDPISEHNRLYWYRQTLGQGPEFLTYFQNEAQLEKSRLLSDRFSAERPKGSFSTLEIQRTEQGDSAMYLCASSGSSSYEQYFGPGTRLTVT.